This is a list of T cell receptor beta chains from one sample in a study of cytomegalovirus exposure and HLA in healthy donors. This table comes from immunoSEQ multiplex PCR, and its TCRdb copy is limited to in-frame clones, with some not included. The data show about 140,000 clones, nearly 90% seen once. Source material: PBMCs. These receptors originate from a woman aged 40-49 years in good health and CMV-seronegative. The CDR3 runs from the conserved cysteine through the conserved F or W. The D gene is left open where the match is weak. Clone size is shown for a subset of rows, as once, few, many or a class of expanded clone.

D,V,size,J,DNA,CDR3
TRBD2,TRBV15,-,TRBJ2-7,TGTGCCACCAGCAGAGCGGGAGGTTTCTACGAGCAGTACTTC,CATSRAGGFYEQYF
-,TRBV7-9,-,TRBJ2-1,TGTTCCAGCAGCTTAGGACTCCTTAATGAGCAGTTCTTC,CSSSLGLLNEQFF
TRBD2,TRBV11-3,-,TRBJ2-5,TGTGCCAGCAGCCCCGGACTAGCGGACGGAGAGACCCAGTACTTC,CASSPGLADGETQYF
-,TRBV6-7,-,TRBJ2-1,TGTGCCAGCAATATCCCGGGACTCAGTGAGCAGTTCTTC,CASNIPGLSEQFF
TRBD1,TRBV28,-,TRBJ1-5,TGTGCCAGCGAAAATTCGGGACAGGGTCGACAGCCCCAGCATTTT,CASENSGQGRQPQHF
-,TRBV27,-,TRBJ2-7,TGTGCCAGCAGTTTAAAGGAGGGGAGCTCCTACGAGCAGTACTTC,CASSLKEGSSYEQYF
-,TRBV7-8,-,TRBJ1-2,TGTGCCAGCAGCCCCCAGTGGAGGGGAAAGCAACCTAACTATGGCTACACCTTC,CASSPQWRGKQPNYGYTF
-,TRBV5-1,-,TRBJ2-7,TGCGCCAGCAGCTTGGGACTCCACGAGCAGTACTTC,CASSLGLHEQYF
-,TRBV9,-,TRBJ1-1,TGTGCCAGCAGCGTAGCTGGGGCAGGAATCACTGAAGCTTTCTTT,CASSVAGAGITEAFF
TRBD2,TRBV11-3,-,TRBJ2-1,TGTGCCAGCAGCTCTAGCGGGGATTACAATGAGCAGTTCTTC,CASSSSGDYNEQFF
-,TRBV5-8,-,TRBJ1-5,TGTGCCAGCAGCTTGCGGGGGGCTTTCAATCAGCCCCAGCATTTT,CASSLRGAFNQPQHF
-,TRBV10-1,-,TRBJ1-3,TGCGCCAGCAGTGCACCGTGGCAGGCCCCTGGAAACACCATATATTTT,CASSAPWQAPGNTIYF
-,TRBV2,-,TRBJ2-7,TGTGCCAGCAGTGGCCTAGGGGACTTATCGACGGTTTCCTACGAGCAGTACTTC,CASSGLGDLSTVSYEQYF
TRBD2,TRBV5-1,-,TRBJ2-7,TGCGCCAGCAGCTCAGCGGGAAAACCCTACGAGCAGTACTTC,CASSSAGKPYEQYF
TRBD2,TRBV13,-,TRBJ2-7,TGTGCCAGCAGAGTTTGGGGGAGGGCGCACGAGCAGTACTTC,CASRVWGRAHEQYF
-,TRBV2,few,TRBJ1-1,TGTGCCACGGCGGGGGAGGGGTTAACTGAAGCTTTCTTT,CATAGEGLTEAFF
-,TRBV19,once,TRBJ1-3,TGTGCCAGTAGTATTCCCGGGACTCAAACTACTGGAAACACCATATATTTT,CASSIPGTQTTGNTIYF
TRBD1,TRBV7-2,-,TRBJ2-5,TGTGCCAGCGGGGGACAGGGGATGCAAGAGACCCAGTACTTC,CASGGQGMQETQYF
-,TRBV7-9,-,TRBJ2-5,TGTGCCAGCAGCTTCTCGGGGGGCCGGGAGACCCAGTACTTC,CASSFSGGRETQYF
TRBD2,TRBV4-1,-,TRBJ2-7,TGCGCCAGCAGCCAAGTCGTAACTAGCGGGAGAGGTTACGAGCAGTACTTC,CASSQVVTSGRGYEQYF
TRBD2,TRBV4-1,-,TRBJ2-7,TGCGCCAGCAGCCAAATATCCAGCGGGAGTTACGAGCAGTACTTC,CASSQISSGSYEQYF
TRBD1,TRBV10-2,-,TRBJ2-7,TGCGCCAGCAGCCCTGGGACAGTCTACGAGCAGTACTTC,CASSPGTVYEQYF
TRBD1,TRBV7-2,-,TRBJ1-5,TGTGCCAGCAGCCAGACAGGGGGCAATCAGCCCCAGCATTTT,CASSQTGGNQPQHF
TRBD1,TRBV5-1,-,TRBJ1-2,TGCGCCAGCAGCTTTTACAGGGGCGTAGGCCCCTCCGATGGCTACACCTTC,CASSFYRGVGPSDGYTF
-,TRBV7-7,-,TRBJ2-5,TGTGCTAGCAGCTCCTCAGGGGTTCAAGAGACCCAGTACTTC,CASSSSGVQETQYF
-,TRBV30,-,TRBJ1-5,TGTGCCTGGAGCACGGGCCTCACGGGGGGTCAGCCCCAGCATTTT,CAWSTGLTGGQPQHF
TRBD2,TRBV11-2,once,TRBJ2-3,TGTGCCAGCAGCTTAGGACTAGCCGCAGATACGCAGTATTTT,CASSLGLAADTQYF
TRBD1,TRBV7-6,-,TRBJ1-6,TGTGCCAGCAGCTTAGAGGGGGCGAATAATTCACCCCTCCACTTT,CASSLEGANNSPLHF
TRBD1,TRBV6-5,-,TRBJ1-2,TGTGCCAGCAGTTCGGGACAGTTCTATGGCTACACCTTC,CASSSGQFYGYTF
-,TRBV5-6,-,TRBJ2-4,TGTGCCAGCAGCTTGGTCAGTTTAGCCAAAAACATTCAGTACTTC,CASSLVSLAKNIQYF
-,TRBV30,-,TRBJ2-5,TGTGCCTGGAGTGTAGCGGAGGAGCAGCACTTC,CAWSVAEEQHF
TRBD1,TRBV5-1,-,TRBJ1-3,TGCGCCAGCAGCCCCGGACAGGGGACAAACACCATATATTTT,CASSPGQGTNTIYF
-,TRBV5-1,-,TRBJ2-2,TGCGCCAGCAATACAGGGCCGCACACCGGGGAGCTGTTTTTT,CASNTGPHTGELFF
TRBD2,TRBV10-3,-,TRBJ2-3,TGTGCCATCAGTGGGACTAGCGGAAAGACAGATACGCAGTATTTT,CAISGTSGKTDTQYF
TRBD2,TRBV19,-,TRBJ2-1,TGTGCCAGTAGTACCCCCGGGACTAGCGGGAATAGCAATGAGCAGTTCTTC,CASSTPGTSGNSNEQFF
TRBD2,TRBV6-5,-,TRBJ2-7,TGTGCCAGCAGCCGTAGCGGGGACTACGAGCAGTACTTC,CASSRSGDYEQYF
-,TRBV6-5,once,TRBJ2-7,TGTGCCAGCAGCGACAGCTTGTCCTACGAGCAGTACTTC,CASSDSLSYEQYF
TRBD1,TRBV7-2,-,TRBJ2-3,TGTGCCAGCAGCTTAGACTACAGGGGGGATACGCAGTATTTT,CASSLDYRGDTQYF
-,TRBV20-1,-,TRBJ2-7,TGCAGTGCTCCACAGGACTACGAGCAGTACTTC,CSAPQDYEQYF
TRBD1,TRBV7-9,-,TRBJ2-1,TGTTCCAGCTTGCGACAGGGGTACAATGAGCAGTTCTTC,CSSLRQGYNEQFF
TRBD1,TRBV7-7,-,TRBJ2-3,TGTGCCAGCAGCGGAGACAGGGACGCAGATACGCAGTATTTT,CASSGDRDADTQYF